This T cell receptor beta chain was recovered during a study of T cells in Graves' hyperthyroidism and ophthalmopathy. Newly diagnosed hyperthyroidism patients aged 18 to 65 years had disease lasting under 2 months. Exclusion criteria comprised uncontrolled infection, other autoimmune disease, pregnancy or lactation. The PBMCs were taken from less than 11 ml of fresh peripheral blood. RNA transcripts provided the source from which TCR beta CDR3 regions were amplified. RT-PCR in the first round (using the HTBI primer set) targeted the TCR CDR3. TCRdb fed the multiplex PCR reads into MiXCR, producing one record per CDR3 protein. This table has 500,000 to 750,000 distinct CDR3 sequences, 15% to 19% appearing once. This clonotype was recorded many times. What it binds is unknown. Overall study results and limits: Appearing also in blood were most of the thyroid clonotypes expanded above 0.001.

This CDR3 comprises 15 residues. J was trimmed by 0 bases and V by 4 bases; bases with no gene match: 8. Germline assignment: CDR1 SQVTM and CDR2 ANQGSEA. This sequence joins TRBV29-1 and TRBJ2-7; 8 positions agree with TRBD1. Sequencing was done on a sample of blood. This TCR was sampled from a woman younger than 45 with Graves' hyperthyroidism. The CDR3 DNA is TGCAGCGTTGCCCCCAGGGGGCCGAGCTCCTACGAGCAGTACTTC. Protein: CSVAPRGPSSYEQYF.